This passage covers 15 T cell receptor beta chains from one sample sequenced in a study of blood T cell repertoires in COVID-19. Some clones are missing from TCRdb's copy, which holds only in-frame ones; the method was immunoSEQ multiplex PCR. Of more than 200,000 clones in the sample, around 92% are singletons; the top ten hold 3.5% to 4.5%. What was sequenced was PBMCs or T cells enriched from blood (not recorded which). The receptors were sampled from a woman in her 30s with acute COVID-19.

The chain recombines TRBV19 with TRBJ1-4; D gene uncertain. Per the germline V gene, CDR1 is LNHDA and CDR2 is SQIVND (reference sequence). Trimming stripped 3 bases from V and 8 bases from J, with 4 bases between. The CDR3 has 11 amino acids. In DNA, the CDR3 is TGTGCCAGTAGTATGGGCGAAAAACTGTTTTTT. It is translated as CASSMGEKLFF. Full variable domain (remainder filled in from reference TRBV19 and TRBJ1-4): DGGITQSPKYLFRKEGQNVTLSCEQNLNHDAMYWYRQDPGQGLRLIYYSQIVNDFQKGDIAEGYSVSREKKESFPLTVTSAQKNPTAFYLCASSMGEKLFFGSGTQLSVL.

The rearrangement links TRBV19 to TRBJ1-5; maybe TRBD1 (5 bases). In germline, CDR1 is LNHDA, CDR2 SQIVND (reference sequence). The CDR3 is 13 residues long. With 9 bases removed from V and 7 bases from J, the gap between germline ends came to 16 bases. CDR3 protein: CASEDRRRQPQHF. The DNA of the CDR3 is TGTGCCAGCGAAGACAGACGGCGGCAGCCCCAGCATTTT.

The CDR3 DNA reads TGCGCCAGCAGTCAATACCGGAGTACTAACACTGAAGCTTTCTTT. Its translation: CASSQYRSTNTEAFF. The chain recombines TRBV23-1 with TRBJ1-1; D uncertain. TRBV23-1 is noted as an ORF with a role that remains uncertain. This CDR3 contains 15 residues. V lost 1 base and J lost 2, with 11 bases in between.

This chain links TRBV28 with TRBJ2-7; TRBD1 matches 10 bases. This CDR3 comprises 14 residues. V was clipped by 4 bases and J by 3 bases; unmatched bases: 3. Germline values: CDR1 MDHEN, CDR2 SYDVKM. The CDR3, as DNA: TGTGCCAGCAGTTCGGACAGGGGGAACTACGAGCAGTACTTC. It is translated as CASSSDRGNYEQYF.

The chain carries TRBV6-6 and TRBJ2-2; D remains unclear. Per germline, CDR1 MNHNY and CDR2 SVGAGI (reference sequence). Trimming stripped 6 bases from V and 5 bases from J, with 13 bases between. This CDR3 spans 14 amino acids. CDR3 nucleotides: TGTGCCAGCAGCGCCGAACTTAGAACCGGGGAGCTGTTTTTT. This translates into CASSAELRTGELFF.

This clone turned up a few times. CDR3 amino acids: CASSDRQNWQYF. DNA of the CDR3: TGTGCCAGTAGTGACCGACAAAATTGGCAGTACTTC. The V call is TRBV19, the J call TRBJ2-7; D is uncertain. V was trimmed by 5 bases and J by 9 bases, leaving 14 bases between them. CDR1 and CDR2 from the germline V gene are LNHDA and SQIVND (reference sequence). The CDR3 is made up of 12 amino acids.

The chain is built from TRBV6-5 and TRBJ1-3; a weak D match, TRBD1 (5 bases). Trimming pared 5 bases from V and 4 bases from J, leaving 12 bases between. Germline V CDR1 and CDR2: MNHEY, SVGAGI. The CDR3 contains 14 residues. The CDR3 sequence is CASSNGGGGNTIYF. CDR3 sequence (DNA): TGTGCCAGCAGTAACGGGGGTGGCGGAAACACCATATATTTT.

Here the CDR3 DNA reads TGTGCCAGCAGCCCCGCAGGGTCCAGCTCCTACGAGCAGTACTTC. Protein product: CASSPAGSSSYEQYF. V and J are TRBV7-6 and TRBJ2-7, with D possibly TRBD1 on 5 matching bases. V was trimmed by 5 bases and J by 0 bases, leaving 14 bases between them. The CDR3 loop spans 15 amino acids. Germline V gives CDR1 SGHVS, CDR2 FNYEAQ.

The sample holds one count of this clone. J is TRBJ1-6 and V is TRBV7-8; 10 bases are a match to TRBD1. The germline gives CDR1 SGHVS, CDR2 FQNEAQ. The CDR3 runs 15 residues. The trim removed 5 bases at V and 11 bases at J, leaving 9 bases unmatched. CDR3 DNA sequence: TGTGCCAGCAGCCTACCCGGGACAGGGGAGCCACCCCTCCACTTT. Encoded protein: CASSLPGTGEPPLHF.

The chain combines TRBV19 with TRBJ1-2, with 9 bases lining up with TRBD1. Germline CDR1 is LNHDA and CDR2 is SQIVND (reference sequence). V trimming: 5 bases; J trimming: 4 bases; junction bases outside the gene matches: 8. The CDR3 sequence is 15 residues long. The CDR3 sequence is CASSLGQGLSYGYTF. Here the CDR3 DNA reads TGTGCCAGTAGTCTTGGACAGGGGCTTTCCTATGGCTACACCTTC.

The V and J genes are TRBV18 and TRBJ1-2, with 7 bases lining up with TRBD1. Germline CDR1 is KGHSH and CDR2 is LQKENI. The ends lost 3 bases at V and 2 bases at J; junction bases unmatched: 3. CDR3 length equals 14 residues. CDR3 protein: CASSPAGGNYGYTF. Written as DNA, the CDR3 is TGTGCCAGCTCACCCGCAGGGGGAAACTATGGCTACACCTTC.

CDR3 sequence (DNA): TGTGCCAGTGGGGGAGGGGAGACCCAGTACTTC. Its translation is CASGGGETQYF. The chain employs TRBV19 and TRBJ2-5; TRBD2 agrees at 7 bases. Trimming removed 8 bases from V and 5 bases from J; junction bases left unmatched: 2. Per the germline V gene, CDR1 is LNHDA and CDR2 is SQIVND (reference sequence). CDR3 length: 11 residues.

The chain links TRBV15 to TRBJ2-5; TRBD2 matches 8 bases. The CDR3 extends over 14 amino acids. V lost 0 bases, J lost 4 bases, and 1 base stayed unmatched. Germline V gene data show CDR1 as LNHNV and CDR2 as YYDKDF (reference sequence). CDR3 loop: CATSREGLGETQYF. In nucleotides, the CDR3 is TGTGCCACCAGCAGAGAGGGACTAGGAGAGACCCAGTACTTC.

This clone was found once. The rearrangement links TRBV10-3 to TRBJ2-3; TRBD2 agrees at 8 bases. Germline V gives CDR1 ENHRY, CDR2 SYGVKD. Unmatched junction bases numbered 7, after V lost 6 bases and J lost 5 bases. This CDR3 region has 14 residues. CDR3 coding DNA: TGTGCCATCAGAACGGGGGGGCCACGAGATACGCAGTATTTT. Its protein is CAIRTGGPRDTQYF.

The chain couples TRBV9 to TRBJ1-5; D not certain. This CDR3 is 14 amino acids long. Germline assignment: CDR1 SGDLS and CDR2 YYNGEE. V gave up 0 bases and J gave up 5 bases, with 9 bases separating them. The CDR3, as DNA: TGTGCCAGCAGCGTAGGCTCAGAATATCAGCCCCAGCATTTT. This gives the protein CASSVGSEYQPQHF. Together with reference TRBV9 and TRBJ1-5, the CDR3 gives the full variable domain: DSGVTQTPKHLITATGQRVTLRCSPRSGDLSVYWYQQSLDQGLQFLIQYYNGEERAKGNILERFSAQQFPDLHSELNLSSLELGDSALYFCASSVGSEYQPQHFGDGTRLSIL.